This T cell receptor (beta chain) stems from a study of human T cells and chemical hapten exposure. Across the study: Diphenylcyclopropenone was administered weekly to the scalp of patients throughout the approximately 24-week study. Minor volume differences among pooled libraries chiefly drove per-sample TCR yield variation.

Unique molecular identifiers were linked by the library to individual cDNA molecules. TCRdb re-called the RACE reads with MiXCR, one entry per CDR3 protein. The sample holds some 330,000 distinct CDR3 sequences, 5.5% seen once. Time point indicated: pre-sensitization, week 0. Stated treatment: therapeutic diphenylcyclopropenone sensitization with weekly scalp DPC. Researchers sampled blood before each patch test went on. This clonotype showed up just a few times. Trimming removed 6 bases from V and 1 base from J; junction bases left unmatched: 6. Looked up from germline, CDR1 is MNHNY and CDR2 is SVGAGI (reference sequence). This CDR3 contains 15 residues.

This rearrangement joins TRBV6-6 to TRBJ1-2; 9 bases match TRBD1. The clonotype originates from a woman aged 18-29 years with alopecia areata. Some clones in this sample may be carry-over from other donors' samples. Sample: whole blood, taken in connection with sensitization to the hapten diphenylcyclopropenone (DPC). CDR3 sequence (DNA): TGTGCCAGCAGCTACGGGACAGGGCGTAACTATGGCTACACCTTC. Translation gives CASSYGTGRNYGYTF.